A selection of T cell receptor beta chains follows, all from one sample in a study of patients and donors after allogeneic stem cell transplantation. From the RT-PCR reads, TCRdb called clonotypes with MiXCR, one entry per CDR3 protein. The sample has roughly 190,000 distinct CDR3 sequences; 41% are singletons. Sequencing was done on a sample of blood, either unsorted or a sorted T cell fraction (not recorded which). These receptors were collected from a human donor who was either an allogeneic HSCT recipient or a stem cell or donor lymphocyte infusion donor (not recorded which). It is not recorded whose cells these are; they may come from a transplant donor. CDR3s include the opening cysteine and the closing phenylalanine or tryptophan. The D gene is left open where the match is weak. Only some rows state a clone size, as once, few, many or a class for expanded clones.

len: 16
v_gene: TRBV5-1
d_gene: -
j_gene: TRBJ2-2
abundance: few
CDR3aa: CASSRGLFANTGELFF
CDR3nt: TGCGCCAGCAGCAGGGGACTTTTCGCGAACACCGGGGAGCTGTTTTTT

len: 14
v_gene: TRBV5-1
d_gene: -
j_gene: TRBJ2-1
abundance: -
CDR3aa: CASGPGDLSHEQFF
CDR3nt: TGCGCCAGCGGACCCGGGGACCTCTCCCATGAGCAGTTCTTC

len: 13
v_gene: TRBV4-3
d_gene: -
j_gene: TRBJ1-1
abundance: few
CDR3aa: CASSQDRAGEAFF
CDR3nt: TGCGCCAGCAGCCAAGATAGGGCAGGGGAAGCTTTCTTT

len: 16
v_gene: TRBV6-5
d_gene: -
j_gene: TRBJ1-1
abundance: -
CDR3aa: CASSHLPQTVNTEAFF
CDR3nt: TGTGCCAGCAGTCACCTACCACAGACGGTGAACACTGAAGCTTTCTTT

len: 13
v_gene: TRBV11-2
d_gene: TRBD1
j_gene: TRBJ2-5
abundance: once
CDR3aa: CASSWTGAETQYF
CDR3nt: TGTGCCAGCAGCTGGACAGGAGCCGAGACCCAGTACTTC

len: 15
v_gene: TRBV15
d_gene: -
j_gene: TRBJ1-2
abundance: few
CDR3aa: CATSREILQGRGYTF
CDR3nt: TGTGCCACCAGCAGAGAGATATTGCAGGGACGCGGCTACACCTTC

len: 13
v_gene: TRBV20-1
d_gene: TRBD2
j_gene: TRBJ2-3
abundance: -
CDR3aa: CSATGRDTDTQYF
CDR3nt: TGCAGTGCTACCGGGAGGGACACAGATACGCAGTATTTT

len: 12
v_gene: TRBV29-1
d_gene: TRBD2
j_gene: TRBJ2-3
abundance: -
CDR3aa: CSVELAGDTQYF
CDR3nt: TGCAGCGTTGAACTAGCGGGAGATACGCAGTATTTT

len: 13
v_gene: TRBV5-1
d_gene: TRBD2
j_gene: TRBJ2-5
abundance: -
CDR3aa: CASTWTSGETQYF
CDR3nt: TGCGCCAGCACGTGGACTAGCGGCGAGACCCAGTACTTC

len: 17
v_gene: TRBV10-2
d_gene: -
j_gene: TRBJ1-1
abundance: -
CDR3aa: CASSEYRAGPLDTEAFF
CDR3nt: TGCGCCAGCAGTGAGTATCGGGCAGGACCCTTGGACACTGAAGCTTTCTTT

len: 13
v_gene: TRBV14
d_gene: -
j_gene: TRBJ1-2
abundance: few
CDR3aa: CASSPRGLGGYTF
CDR3nt: TGTGCCAGCTCTCCCCGGGGGCTGGGAGGCTACACCTTC

len: 18
v_gene: TRBV6-5
d_gene: TRBD2
j_gene: TRBJ2-1
abundance: few
CDR3aa: CASSYFSLAGGSYNEQFF
CDR3nt: TGTGCCAGCAGTTACTTTTCCCTAGCGGGAGGGTCCTACAATGAGCAGTTCTTC

len: 13
v_gene: TRBV11-3
d_gene: -
j_gene: TRBJ2-1
abundance: -
CDR3aa: CASSLAPVNEQFF
CDR3nt: TGTGCCAGCAGCTTAGCCCCAGTCAATGAGCAGTTCTTC

len: 14
v_gene: TRBV28
d_gene: -
j_gene: TRBJ2-7
abundance: -
CDR3aa: CASSSRESSYEQYF
CDR3nt: TGTGCCAGCAGTTCTCGGGAGTCGTCCTACGAGCAGTACTTC

len: 13
v_gene: TRBV20-1
d_gene: -
j_gene: TRBJ1-2
abundance: few
CDR3aa: CSANGALDYGYTF
CDR3nt: TGCAGTGCTAACGGGGCCCTGGACTATGGCTACACCTTC

len: 14
v_gene: TRBV5-6
d_gene: -
j_gene: TRBJ2-3
abundance: -
CDR3aa: CASSGAIGGDTQYF
CDR3nt: TGTGCCAGCAGCGGGGCAATAGGCGGTGATACGCAGTATTTT

len: 13
v_gene: TRBV27
d_gene: -
j_gene: TRBJ1-6
abundance: few
CDR3aa: CASSFAGLSPLHF
CDR3nt: TGTGCCAGCAGTTTTGCGGGGTTATCACCCCTCCACTTT

len: 15
v_gene: TRBV7-9
d_gene: -
j_gene: TRBJ2-1
abundance: -
CDR3aa: CASSPDQGLYNEQFF
CDR3nt: TGTGCCAGCAGTCCAGATCAGGGGCTCTACAATGAGCAGTTCTTC

len: 15
v_gene: TRBV27
d_gene: TRBD1
j_gene: TRBJ2-7
abundance: -
CDR3aa: CASSRWAGTGAEQYF
CDR3nt: TGTGCCAGCAGCCGCTGGGCCGGGACAGGGGCCGAGCAGTACTTC

len: 16
v_gene: TRBV4-3
d_gene: -
j_gene: TRBJ2-7
abundance: -
CDR3aa: CASSQDIGRVVFEQYF
CDR3nt: TGCGCCAGCAGCCAAGATATCGGTAGGGTGGTCTTCGAGCAGTACTTC

len: 15
v_gene: TRBV27
d_gene: -
j_gene: TRBJ2-7
abundance: -
CDR3aa: CASSLAGSPTGGQYF
CDR3nt: TGTGCCAGCAGTTTAGCGGGGAGCCCGACCGGAGGGCAGTACTTC

len: 16
v_gene: TRBV14
d_gene: -
j_gene: TRBJ1-1
abundance: -
CDR3aa: CASSLIGITINTEAFF
CDR3nt: TGTGCCAGCAGCCTTATAGGGATCACCATTAACACTGAAGCTTTCTTT

len: 15
v_gene: TRBV24-1
d_gene: -
j_gene: TRBJ1-4
abundance: -
CDR3aa: CATSVFGDMDEKLFF
CDR3nt: TGTGCCACCAGTGTTTTTGGGGACATGGATGAAAAACTGTTTTTT

len: 15
v_gene: TRBV12-3/TRBV12-4
d_gene: -
j_gene: TRBJ1-2
abundance: -
CDR3aa: CASSPWDLHSYGYTF
CDR3nt: TGTGCCAGCAGCCCCTGGGACCTCCACTCCTATGGCTACACCTTC

len: 15
v_gene: TRBV30
d_gene: TRBD2
j_gene: TRBJ2-7
abundance: -
CDR3aa: CAWSGTSGFFYEQYF
CDR3nt: TGTGCCTGGAGTGGAACTAGCGGATTCTTTTACGAGCAGTACTTC

len: 15
v_gene: TRBV4-2
d_gene: -
j_gene: TRBJ2-7
abundance: few
CDR3aa: CASSQEQGGNYEQYF
CDR3nt: TGTGCCAGCAGCCAAGAACAGGGGGGGAACTACGAGCAGTACTTC

len: 12
v_gene: TRBV5-1
d_gene: -
j_gene: TRBJ2-1
abundance: -
CDR3aa: CASSLPNNEQFF
CDR3nt: TGCGCCAGCAGCTTGCCCAACAATGAGCAGTTCTTC

len: 12
v_gene: TRBV7-9
d_gene: -
j_gene: TRBJ2-7
abundance: -
CDR3aa: CASSQNYYEQYF
CDR3nt: TGTGCCAGCAGCCAAAACTACTACGAGCAGTACTTC

len: 13
v_gene: TRBV5-8
d_gene: -
j_gene: TRBJ2-5
abundance: -
CDR3aa: CASSLVIQETQYF
CDR3nt: TGTGCCAGCAGCTTGGTCATCCAAGAGACCCAGTACTTC

len: 13
v_gene: TRBV7-3
d_gene: -
j_gene: TRBJ2-1
abundance: -
CDR3aa: CASSPKVANEQFF
CDR3nt: TGTGCCAGCAGCCCAAAGGTCGCCAATGAGCAGTTCTTC

len: 12
v_gene: TRBV20-1
d_gene: -
j_gene: TRBJ2-4
abundance: -
CDR3aa: CSATASKNIQYF
CDR3nt: TGCAGTGCTACAGCTTCCAAAAACATTCAGTACTTC

len: 14
v_gene: TRBV7-6
d_gene: -
j_gene: TRBJ1-1
abundance: -
CDR3aa: CASSLVGKNTEAFF
CDR3nt: TGTGCCAGCAGCTTAGTCGGGAAGAACACTGAAGCTTTCTTT

len: 13
v_gene: TRBV12-3/TRBV12-4
d_gene: -
j_gene: TRBJ1-2
abundance: few
CDR3aa: CASSSRGLHGYTF
CDR3nt: TGTGCCAGCAGTTCTAGGGGGTTACATGGCTACACCTTC

len: 19
v_gene: TRBV5-1
d_gene: -
j_gene: TRBJ2-2
abundance: -
CDR3aa: CASSPMFLVGRTNTGELFF
CDR3nt: TGCGCCAGCAGCCCAATGTTCCTAGTAGGCCGAACGAACACCGGGGAGCTGTTTTTT

len: 16
v_gene: TRBV20-1
d_gene: TRBD1
j_gene: TRBJ2-2
abundance: -
CDR3aa: CSARKDRVSIGGELFF
CDR3nt: TGCAGTGCTAGGAAAGACAGGGTATCTATAGGCGGGGAGCTGTTTTTT

len: 12
v_gene: TRBV3-1
d_gene: TRBD1
j_gene: TRBJ2-7
abundance: -
CDR3aa: CASSQTGGEQYF
CDR3nt: TGTGCCAGCAGCCAAACAGGGGGCGAGCAGTACTTC

len: 15
v_gene: TRBV6-2/TRBV6-3
d_gene: -
j_gene: TRBJ2-3
abundance: once
CDR3aa: CASSVGRTFTDTQYF
CDR3nt: TGTGCCAGCAGCGTGGGACGGACTTTTACAGATACGCAGTATTTT

len: 12
v_gene: TRBV29-1
d_gene: TRBD1
j_gene: TRBJ1-1
abundance: -
CDR3aa: CSVGQGNTEAFF
CDR3nt: TGCAGCGTTGGACAGGGAAACACTGAAGCTTTCTTT

len: 15
v_gene: TRBV20-1
d_gene: -
j_gene: TRBJ1-6
abundance: -
CDR3aa: CSARGPSGDESPLHF
CDR3nt: TGCAGTGCTAGAGGTCCCTCAGGGGATGAATCACCCCTCCACTTT

len: 15
v_gene: TRBV4-3
d_gene: -
j_gene: TRBJ1-1
abundance: -
CDR3aa: CASSQVTDSGTEAFF
CDR3nt: TGCGCCAGCAGCCAAGTAACAGACAGCGGCACTGAAGCTTTCTTT

len: 15
v_gene: TRBV2
d_gene: -
j_gene: TRBJ2-1
abundance: few
CDR3aa: CASSGVIEFYNEQFF
CDR3nt: TGTGCCAGCAGTGGGGTAATTGAGTTCTACAATGAGCAGTTCTTC

len: 12
v_gene: TRBV29-1
d_gene: -
j_gene: TRBJ1-1
abundance: few
CDR3aa: CSARDGNTEAFF
CDR3nt: TGCAGCGCCAGGGACGGGAACACTGAAGCTTTCTTT

len: 15
v_gene: TRBV7-3
d_gene: -
j_gene: TRBJ1-3
abundance: -
CDR3aa: CASSLTTGSGNTIYF
CDR3nt: TGTGCCAGCAGCTTAACGACAGGCTCAGGAAACACCATATATTTT

len: 15
v_gene: TRBV6-6
d_gene: -
j_gene: TRBJ2-7
abundance: -
CDR3aa: CASSHTVVQGSEQYF
CDR3nt: TGTGCCAGCAGCCATACCGTCGTACAGGGCAGCGAGCAGTACTTC

len: 13
v_gene: TRBV7-3
d_gene: -
j_gene: TRBJ1-1
abundance: few
CDR3aa: CASSLPGTTEAFF
CDR3nt: TGTGCCAGCAGCTTACCGGGGACCACTGAAGCTTTCTTT

len: 16
v_gene: TRBV4-2
d_gene: -
j_gene: TRBJ2-1
abundance: -
CDR3aa: CASSQEPGTSYNEQFF
CDR3nt: TGTGCCAGCAGCCAAGAGCCGGGGACATCCTACAATGAGCAGTTCTTC

len: 13
v_gene: TRBV27
d_gene: -
j_gene: TRBJ1-2
abundance: -
CDR3aa: CASSLSGYDGYTF
CDR3nt: TGTGCCAGCAGTTTATCAGGGTACGATGGCTACACCTTC

len: 14
v_gene: TRBV19
d_gene: TRBD1
j_gene: TRBJ1-5
abundance: few
CDR3aa: CASSMKTGVQPQHF
CDR3nt: TGTGCCAGTAGTATGAAGACAGGGGTACAGCCCCAGCATTTT

len: 12
v_gene: TRBV28
d_gene: -
j_gene: TRBJ1-1
abundance: few
CDR3aa: CASSYIPTEAFF
CDR3nt: TGTGCCAGCAGTTATATACCCACTGAAGCTTTCTTT

len: 16
v_gene: TRBV7-2
d_gene: -
j_gene: TRBJ2-4
abundance: -
CDR3aa: CASSLGAQAAKNIQYF
CDR3nt: TGTGCCAGCAGCTTAGGGGCACAGGCAGCCAAAAACATTCAGTACTTC